This paragraph covers one T cell receptor beta chain sequence. Antigen unknown. This specimen comes from a study of cytomegalovirus exposure and HLA in healthy donors. Study-wide results and limits: Many donors carried some public TCRs, although rarity characterized most TCR sequences.

Germline CDR1 and CDR2: SGHVS and FNYEAQ. The CDR3 contains 16 residues. Trimming took off 2 bases at V and 2 bases at J, with 13 bases between the two ends. This table comes from immunoSEQ multiplex PCR, and its TCRdb copy is limited to in-frame clones, with some not included. The sample shows some 68,000 clones, roughly 95% of them seen only once. The J gene is TRBJ1-3, the V gene TRBV7-6, with D possibly matching TRBD1 (5 bases). The clonotype was recovered from a man aged 18 to 30 in good health and CMV-seronegative. Sequenced material: PBMCs. The CDR3 coding sequence is TGTGCCAGCAGCTTAAGGAGGGGCCAGGCTGGAAACACCATATATTTT. Its protein product is CASSLRRGQAGNTIYF.